Sequencing of this T cell receptor (beta chain) was carried out in a study of shared clonotypes between healthy human individuals. Overall study: Donors were two women and a few men aged 18 to 49. Each donor's CD4 naive and CD4 memory cells filled three plates apiece, CD8 naive two, and CD8 memory one.

The CDR3 loop spans 13 amino acids. CDR1 and CDR2 (germline): SGHTA, FQGTGA. V was pared by 2 bases and J by 8 bases, with 10 bases between. Positive CCR7 selection of CD45RO-negative cells yielded the naive CD8 cells, and terminally differentiated effector memory CD45RA+ cells were excluded. Every one of the donors was a Caucasian adult that lived in Nashville, Tennessee. Clones were sequenced by immunoSEQ multiplex PCR, and TCRdb holds only the in-frame ones, with some missing. This table holds about 1.9 million clones, approximately 92% found once. The V and J genes are TRBV7-3 and TRBJ2-4; D might be TRBD1 (6 bases). The sequencing input was naive CD8+ T cells from PBMCs. The origin of this receptor is a man between 18 and 29 years old in good health. Some clones in this sample may be carry-over from other donors' samples. In nucleotides, the CDR3 is TGTGCCAGCAGCTTACTAGCAGGGGACATTCAGTACTTC. Its translation: CASSLLAGDIQYF.